These 17 T cell receptor beta chains originate from one sample sequenced in a study of blood T cell repertoires in COVID-19. The data were produced by immunoSEQ multiplex PCR, yet TCRdb's version contains in-frame clones alone and is incomplete. The table records roughly 300,000 clones, around nine tenths of them present only once. The source material was PBMCs or T cells enriched from blood (not recorded which). All receptors come from a woman in her thirties who had recovered from COVID-19.

The chain combines TRBV5-1 with TRBJ1-6, with TRBD1 identical over 7 bases. V trimming: 2 bases; J trimming: 7 bases; junction bases outside the gene matches: 12. Germline CDR1 is SGHRS and CDR2 is YFSETQ. This CDR3 has 17 residues. DNA of the CDR3: TGCGCCAGCAGCTTTGGCTCTGGGGGGACAGTAAATTCACCCCTCCACTTT. The encoded protein is CASSFGSGGTVNSPLHF.

The rearrangement joins TRBV19 to TRBJ1-1; perhaps TRBD1 as D (5 bases). Germline-derived CDR1 and CDR2 are LNHDA and SQIVND (reference sequence). V lost 6 bases and J lost 1, with 15 bases in between. The CDR3 length is 15 residues. CDR3 sequence reads: CASRPLEQGNTEAFF. The CDR3 coding sequence is TGTGCCAGTAGGCCCTTAGAGCAGGGGAACACTGAAGCTTTCTTT. Supplemented by reference TRBV19 and TRBJ1-1, the full variable domain reads DGGITQSPKYLFRKEGQNVTLSCEQNLNHDAMYWYRQDPGQGLRLIYYSQIVNDFQKGDIAEGYSVSREKKESFPLTVTSAQKNPTAFYLCASRPLEQGNTEAFFGQGTRLTVV.

The J gene is TRBJ2-1, the V gene TRBV7-2; a weak D match, TRBD1 (5 bases). Germline V CDR1 and CDR2: SGHTA, FQGNSA. The ends were cut back, 5 bases at V and 0 bases at J, with 14 bases in the middle. This CDR3 spans 16 amino acids. CDR3 in amino acids: CASSLQGMLSYNEQFF. Written as DNA, the CDR3 is TGTGCCAGCAGCCTCCAGGGCATGCTCTCCTACAATGAGCAGTTCTTC.

This sequence joins TRBV9 and TRBJ2-1; 7 bases fit TRBD2. V lost 0 bases, J lost 0 bases, and 9 bases stayed unmatched. Germline assignment: CDR1 SGDLS and CDR2 YYNGEE. This CDR3 is 18 amino acids long. The CDR3 sequence is CASSVVAGGLFSYNEQFF. In DNA, the CDR3 is TGTGCCAGCAGCGTAGTAGCGGGTGGGTTATTCTCCTACAATGAGCAGTTCTTC.

This sequence joins TRBV19 and TRBJ2-3; the match to TRBD2 covers 11 bases. V shed 4 bases, J shed 0 bases, and the junction held 12 bases outside the gene matches. This CDR3 has 19 residues. CDR1 and CDR2 from the germline V gene are LNHDA and SQIVND (reference sequence). The CDR3 sequence is CASSRLGLAGGGSTDTQYF. The CDR3 DNA reads as TGTGCCAGTAGTAGACTTGGTCTAGCGGGGGGCGGGAGCACAGATACGCAGTATTTT.

Here the CDR3 DNA reads TGTGCCTGGACCAGGACAGGGGGGAGAGAAAAACTGTTTTTT. Its translation: CAWTRTGGREKLFF. This sequence joins TRBV30 and TRBJ1-4, with 10 bases matching TRBD1. This CDR3 contains 14 residues. The V segment lost 4 bases and the J segment 8 bases; nucleotides outside the gene matches: 7. Germline V gives CDR1 GTSNPN, CDR2 SVGIG (reference sequence).

CDR3 amino acids: CASSLEPNTEAFF. CDR3 coding DNA: TGCGCCAGCAGCTTGGAGCCGAACACTGAAGCTTTCTTT. The rearrangement links TRBV5-1 to TRBJ1-1; D is uncertain. Germline V lookup: CDR1 SGHRS, CDR2 YFSETQ. The V end lost 0 bases, the J end lost 1 base, and 4 bases lay between the germline ends. The CDR3 covers 13 residues.

In this sample, this clone turned up a few times. This chain connects TRBV3-1 (or the pseudogene TRBV3-2) to TRBJ1-3; D is unclear. From germline, CDR1 is LGHDT and CDR2 YNNKEL (reference sequence). Deletions cut 4 bases from V and 1 base from J, with 8 bases between. The CDR3 extends over 14 amino acids. CDR3: CASSLQKSGNTIYF. Written as DNA, the CDR3 is TGTGCCAGCAGCCTACAGAAATCTGGAAACACCATATATTTT.

The chain carries TRBV5-6 and TRBJ2-5; 12 bases are shared with TRBD2. This CDR3 contains 15 residues. The J segment lost 5 bases and the V segment lost 0 bases, leaving 2 bases of the junction unmatched. The germline V gene has CDR1 SGHDT and CDR2 YYEEEE. The CDR3 nucleotides read TGTGCCAGCAGCTTGGCGCTAGCGGGGGGGGAGACCCAGTACTTC. This translates into CASSLALAGGETQYF.

The V gene is TRBV6-5, the J gene TRBJ2-1, with a weak D call TRBD1 (6 bases). Germline V gene data show CDR1 as MNHEY and CDR2 as SVGAGI. Trimming removed 6 bases at V and 1 base at J, with 10 bases between. The CDR3 totals 14 residues. This CDR3 reads CASRIDRSYNEQFF. The CDR3 DNA is TGTGCCAGCAGGATCGACAGGTCCTACAATGAGCAGTTCTTC.

The chain employs TRBV12-5 and TRBJ1-1, with TRBD1 matching over 8 bases. Germline loops: CDR1 LGHNT, CDR2 FRNRAP. V shed 5 bases and J 6 bases; nucleotides not matched to a gene: 5. This CDR3 has 13 residues. The CDR3 bases are TGTGCTAGTGGTGACAGGGGCCACTCTGAAGCTTTCTTT. It encodes CASGDRGHSEAFF. The complete variable domain, with remaining parts taken from reference TRBV12-5 and TRBJ1-1, reads DARVTQTPRHKVTEMGQEVTMRCQPILGHNTVFWYRQTMMQGLELLAYFRNRAPLDDSGMPKDRFSAEMPDATLATLKIQPSEPRDSAVYFCASGDRGHSEAFFGQGTRLTVV.

This clone was recorded only once. The chain uses TRBV5-4 and TRBJ1-6; D uncertain. The germline V gene encodes CDR1 SGHNT and CDR2 YYREEE (reference sequence). The CDR3 length is 12 residues. Trimming removed 4 bases from V and 10 bases from J, with 9 bases in between. The DNA for the CDR3 is TGTGCCAGCAGCCTCCCCCGGTCACCCCTCCACTTT. Amino acids: CASSLPRSPLHF.

The chain has TRBV12-5 and TRBJ1-1; TRBD1 aligns across 8 bases. The germline V gene has CDR1 LGHNT and CDR2 FRNRAP. The CDR3 spans 14 residues. The trim removed 6 bases at V and 3 bases at J, leaving 6 bases unmatched. CDR3 sequence: CASGPPGQDTEAFF. DNA for the CDR3: TGTGCTAGTGGCCCTCCGGGACAGGACACTGAAGCTTTCTTT.

This rearrangement joins TRBV5-5 to TRBJ1-1; 10 nucleotides agree with TRBD1. Germline loops: CDR1 SGHKS, CDR2 YYEKEE (reference sequence). This CDR3 contains 17 residues. Unmatched junction bases numbered 11, after V lost 5 bases and J lost 1 base. In DNA, the CDR3 is TGTGCCAGCAGACACCAGGGACAGGGGACGGCGAACACTGAAGCTTTCTTT. Encoded protein: CASRHQGQGTANTEAFF. The full variable domain, rest sourced from reference TRBV5-5 and TRBJ1-1, is DAGVTQSPTHLIKTRGQQVTLRCSPISGHKSVSWYQQVLGQGPQFIFQYYEKEERGRGNFPDRFSARQFPNYSSELNVNALLLGDSALYLCASRHQGQGTANTEAFFGQGTRLTVV.

Concerning this clone itself: Other DNA sequences of this sample code for an identical CDR3. The rearrangement uses TRBV6-5 and TRBJ1-2; 7 nucleotides line up with TRBD1. The CDR3 loop spans 15 amino acids. The germline V gene has CDR1 MNHEY and CDR2 SVGAGI. Trimming took 0 bases from V and 0 from J; bases not matched to a gene: 1. This CDR3 reads CASSYSTGANYGYTF. The CDR3 DNA reads as TGTGCCAGCAGTTACTCAACAGGGGCTAACTATGGCTACACCTTC.

V usage is TRBV10-3 and J usage is TRBJ2-2; 10 bases line up with TRBD2. Germline V gene sequence: CDR1 ENHRY, CDR2 SYGVKD. This CDR3 is built from 16 residues. The trim removed 2 bases at V and 3 bases at J, leaving 3 bases unmatched. The CDR3 sequence is CAISEAAGGYTGELFF. Written as DNA, the CDR3 is TGTGCCATCAGTGAGGCAGCGGGGGGGTACACCGGGGAGCTGTTTTTT.

This sequence joins TRBV14 and TRBJ1-1; 8 bases line up with TRBD1. CDR3 length equals 16 residues. Germline V lookup: CDR1 SGHDN, CDR2 FVKESK. Germline trimming cut 0 bases from V and 5 bases from J; bases unmatched to any gene: 8. CDR3 protein: CASSQELQGARTEAFF. CDR3 in DNA: TGTGCCAGCAGCCAAGAGCTCCAGGGGGCTAGAACTGAAGCTTTCTTT.